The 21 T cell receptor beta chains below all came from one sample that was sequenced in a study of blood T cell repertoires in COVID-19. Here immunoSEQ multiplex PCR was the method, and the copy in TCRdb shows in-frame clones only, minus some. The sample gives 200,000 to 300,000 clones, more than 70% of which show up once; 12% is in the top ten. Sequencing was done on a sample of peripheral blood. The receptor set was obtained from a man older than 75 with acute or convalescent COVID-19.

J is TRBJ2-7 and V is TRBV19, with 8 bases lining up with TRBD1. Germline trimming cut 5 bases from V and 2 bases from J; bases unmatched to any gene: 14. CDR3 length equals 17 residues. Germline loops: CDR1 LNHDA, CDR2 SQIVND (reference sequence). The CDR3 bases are TGTGCCAGTAGTGCCGCCCGGGACAGGAATTTTGCCTACGAGCAGTACTTC. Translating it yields CASSAARDRNFAYEQYF.

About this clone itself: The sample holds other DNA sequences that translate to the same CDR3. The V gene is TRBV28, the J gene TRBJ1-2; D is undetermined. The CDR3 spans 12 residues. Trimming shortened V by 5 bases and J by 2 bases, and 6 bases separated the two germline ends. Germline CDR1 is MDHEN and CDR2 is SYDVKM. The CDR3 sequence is CASSLLNYGYTF. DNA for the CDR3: TGTGCCAGCAGTCTACTGAACTATGGCTACACCTTC.

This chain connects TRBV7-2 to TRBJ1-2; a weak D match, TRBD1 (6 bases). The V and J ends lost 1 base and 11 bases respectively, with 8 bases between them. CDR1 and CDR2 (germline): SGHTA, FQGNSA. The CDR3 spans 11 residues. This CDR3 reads CASSLGDIYTF. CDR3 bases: TGTGCCAGCAGCTTAGGGGACATTTACACCTTC.

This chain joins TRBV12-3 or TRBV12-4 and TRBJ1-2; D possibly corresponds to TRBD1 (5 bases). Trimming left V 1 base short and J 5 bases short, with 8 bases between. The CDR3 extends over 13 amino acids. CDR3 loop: CASSLGQIYGYTF. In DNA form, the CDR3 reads TGTGCCAGCAGTTTAGGACAGATTTATGGCTACACCTTC.

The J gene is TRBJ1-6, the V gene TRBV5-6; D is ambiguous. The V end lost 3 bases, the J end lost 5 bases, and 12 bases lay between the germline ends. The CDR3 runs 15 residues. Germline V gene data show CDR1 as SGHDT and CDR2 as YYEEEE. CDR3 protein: CASSSGTADNSPLHF. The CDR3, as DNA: TGTGCCAGCAGCTCTGGCACAGCCGATAATTCACCCCTCCACTTT.

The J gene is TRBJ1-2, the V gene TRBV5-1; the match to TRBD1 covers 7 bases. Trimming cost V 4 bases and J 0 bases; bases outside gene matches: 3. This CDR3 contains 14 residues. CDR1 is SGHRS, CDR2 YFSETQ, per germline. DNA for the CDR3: TGCGCCAGCAGCCCCGACAGGGCTAACTATGGCTACACCTTC. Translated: CASSPDRANYGYTF.

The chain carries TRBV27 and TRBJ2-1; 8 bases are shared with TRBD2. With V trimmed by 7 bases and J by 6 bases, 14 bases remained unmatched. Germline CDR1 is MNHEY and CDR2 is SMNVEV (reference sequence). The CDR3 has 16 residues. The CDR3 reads CASTLRSAGGANEQFF. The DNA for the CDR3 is TGTGCCAGCACCTTAAGGTCTGCGGGAGGAGCCAATGAGCAGTTCTTC.

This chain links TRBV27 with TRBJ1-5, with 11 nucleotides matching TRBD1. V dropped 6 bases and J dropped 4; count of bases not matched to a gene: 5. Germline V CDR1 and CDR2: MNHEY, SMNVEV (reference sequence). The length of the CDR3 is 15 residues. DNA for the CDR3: TGTGCCAGCAGCCTCGGACAGGGGGCAAATCAGCCCCAGCATTTT. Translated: CASSLGQGANQPQHF.

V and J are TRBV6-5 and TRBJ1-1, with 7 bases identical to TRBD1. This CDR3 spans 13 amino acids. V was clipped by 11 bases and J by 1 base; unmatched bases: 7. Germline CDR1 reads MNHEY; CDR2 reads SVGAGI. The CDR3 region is CAGNRGPNTEAFF. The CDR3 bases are TGTGCCGGTAACAGGGGACCGAACACTGAAGCTTTCTTT.

CDR3 sequence (DNA): TGCGCCAGCAGCCCGCCTGACAGGGCATCCTATGGCTACACCTTC. It yields the protein CASSPPDRASYGYTF. The genes are TRBV5-1 and TRBJ1-2; 7 positions agree with TRBD1. The V gene's germline CDR1 is SGHRS and CDR2 YFSETQ. The CDR3 consists of 15 residues. V lost 4 bases and J lost 4; bases outside the gene matches: 10.

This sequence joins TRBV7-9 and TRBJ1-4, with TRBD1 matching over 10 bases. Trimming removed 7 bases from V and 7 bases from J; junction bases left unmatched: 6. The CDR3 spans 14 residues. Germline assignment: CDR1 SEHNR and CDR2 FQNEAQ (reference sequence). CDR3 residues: CASNPGTGAEKLFF. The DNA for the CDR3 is TGTGCCAGCAACCCCGGGACAGGGGCTGAAAAACTGTTTTTT.

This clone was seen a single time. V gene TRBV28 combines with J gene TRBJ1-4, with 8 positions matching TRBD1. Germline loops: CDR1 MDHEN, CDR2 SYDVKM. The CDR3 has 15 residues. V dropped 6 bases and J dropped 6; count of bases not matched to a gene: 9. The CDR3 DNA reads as TGTGCCAGCAGCCAGCCCCCAGGGGGCTATGAAAAACTGTTTTTT. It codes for CASSQPPGGYEKLFF.

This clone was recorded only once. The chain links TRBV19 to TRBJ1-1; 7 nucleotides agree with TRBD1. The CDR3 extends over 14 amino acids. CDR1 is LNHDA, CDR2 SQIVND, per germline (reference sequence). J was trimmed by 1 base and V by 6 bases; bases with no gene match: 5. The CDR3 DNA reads TGTGCCAGTAGGACCGGGACAGCGAACACTGAAGCTTTCTTT. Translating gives CASRTGTANTEAFF. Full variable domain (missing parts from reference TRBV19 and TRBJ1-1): DGGITQSPKYLFRKEGQNVTLSCEQNLNHDAMYWYRQDPGQGLRLIYYSQIVNDFQKGDIAEGYSVSREKKESFPLTVTSAQKNPTAFYLCASRTGTANTEAFFGQGTRLTVV.

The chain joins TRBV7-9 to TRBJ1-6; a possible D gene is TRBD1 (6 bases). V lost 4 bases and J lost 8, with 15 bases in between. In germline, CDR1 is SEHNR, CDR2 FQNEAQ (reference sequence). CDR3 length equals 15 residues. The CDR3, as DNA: TGTGCCAGCAGCTCCGGGGGGGCGGACCATTCACCCCTCCACTTT. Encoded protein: CASSSGGADHSPLHF.

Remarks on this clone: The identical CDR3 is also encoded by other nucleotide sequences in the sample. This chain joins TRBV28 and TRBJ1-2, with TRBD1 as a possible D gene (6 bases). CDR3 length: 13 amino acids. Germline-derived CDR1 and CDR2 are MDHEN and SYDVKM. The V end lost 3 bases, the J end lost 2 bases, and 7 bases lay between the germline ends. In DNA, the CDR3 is TGTGCCAGCAGTTTCGGACAGAACTATGGCTACACCTTC. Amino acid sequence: CASSFGQNYGYTF.

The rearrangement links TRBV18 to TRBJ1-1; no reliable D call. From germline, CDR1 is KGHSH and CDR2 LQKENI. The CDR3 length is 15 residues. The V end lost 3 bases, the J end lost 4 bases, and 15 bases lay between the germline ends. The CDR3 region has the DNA TGTGCCAGCTCACCTACTATATTGCGGGGCACTGAAGCTTTCTTT. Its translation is CASSPTILRGTEAFF. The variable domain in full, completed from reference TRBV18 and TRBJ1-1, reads NAGVMQNPRHLVRRRGQEARLRCSPMKGHSHVYWYRQLPEEGLKFMVYLQKENIIDESGMPKERFSAEFPKEGPSILRIQQVVRGDSAAYFCASSPTILRGTEAFFGQGTRLTVV.

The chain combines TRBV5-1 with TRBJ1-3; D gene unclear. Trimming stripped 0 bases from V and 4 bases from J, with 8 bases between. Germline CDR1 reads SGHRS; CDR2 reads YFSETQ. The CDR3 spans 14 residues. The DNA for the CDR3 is TGCGCCAGCAGCTTGGTAGTATGCGGAAACACCATATATTTT. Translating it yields CASSLVVCGNTIYF.

CDR3 bases: TGCGCCAGCAGAGTAACAGTATATGATGAGCAGTTCTTC. Translation gives CASRVTVYDEQFF. The V gene is TRBV5-1, the J gene TRBJ2-1; D ambiguous. Germline CDR1 reads SGHRS; CDR2 reads YFSETQ. Between the trimmed V and J ends, which lost 5 bases and 8 bases, there was a span of 14 bases. The CDR3 spans 13 residues.

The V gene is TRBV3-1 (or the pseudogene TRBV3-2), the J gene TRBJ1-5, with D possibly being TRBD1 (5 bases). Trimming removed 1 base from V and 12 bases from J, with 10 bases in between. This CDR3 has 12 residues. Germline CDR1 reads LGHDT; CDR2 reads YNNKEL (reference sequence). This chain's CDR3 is CASSQAGFGQHF. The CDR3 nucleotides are TGTGCCAGCAGCCAAGCAGGGTTCGGCCAGCATTTT.

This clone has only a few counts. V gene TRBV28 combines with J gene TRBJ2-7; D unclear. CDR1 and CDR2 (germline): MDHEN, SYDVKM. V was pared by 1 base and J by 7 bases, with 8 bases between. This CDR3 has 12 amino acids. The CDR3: CASSLLPEEQYF. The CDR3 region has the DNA TGTGCCAGCAGTTTATTACCTGAGGAGCAGTACTTC.

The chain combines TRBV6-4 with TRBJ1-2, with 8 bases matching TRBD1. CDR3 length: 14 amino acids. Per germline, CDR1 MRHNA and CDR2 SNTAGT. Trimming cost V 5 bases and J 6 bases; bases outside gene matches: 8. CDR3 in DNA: TGTGCCAGCAGTTCAGCAGGGGGCATAAATGGCTACACCTTC. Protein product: CASSSAGGINGYTF.